Sequencing of this T cell receptor beta chain was carried out in a study of T-cell memory formation after mild COVID-19. The TCR alpha and TCR beta cDNA libraries, bearing sample barcodes and UMIs, were generated by 5'RACE using constant-segment primers. A single record per CDR3 protein comes from TCRdb applying MiXCR to the 5' RACE reads. The sample lists about 110,000 distinct CDR3 sequences; 15% to 20% were seen once. The CDR3 covers 14 residues. The ends lost 4 bases at V and 5 bases at J; junction bases unmatched: 5. The germline gives CDR1 SGHRS, CDR2 YFSETQ. This clonotype has only a few counts.

Source material: PBMCs or a T cell subset sorted from them (not recorded which). The chain combines TRBV5-1 with TRBJ2-2, with 7 positions matching TRBD2. The TCR was taken from a man younger than 30 who had mild COVID-19 (a few samples of this study predate the infection). Cell type and time point are not known. The CDR3 coding sequence is TGCGCCAGCAGCAGCGGGGTGAATACCGGGGAGCTGTTTTTT. Translation: CASSSGVNTGELFF.